The 16 T cell receptor beta chains listed next were all sequenced from one sample in a study of blood T cell repertoires in COVID-19. Sequencing was performed with immunoSEQ multiplex PCR; in TCRdb, only in-frame clones are kept and a portion is missing. The sample includes roughly 30,000 clones, nearly 95% of them seen just once. Sequenced: peripheral blood. These receptors were obtained from a human donor in a cohort sampled during active COVID-19.

This clone occurred once. The V and J genes are TRBV2 and TRBJ1-5; 7 bases agree with TRBD1. After removal of 7 bases from V and 0 bases from J, the junction contained 6 bases not matched to a gene. The CDR3 totals 15 residues. The germline V gene has CDR1 SNHLY and CDR2 FYNNEI. CDR3 amino acids: CASTRDSNSNQPQHF. The DNA of the CDR3 is TGTGCCAGCACTAGGGACAGTAATAGCAATCAGCCCCAGCATTTT.

The genes are TRBV10-3 and TRBJ2-1, with D tentatively TRBD2 (6 bases). From germline, CDR1 is ENHRY and CDR2 SYGVKD. V was pared by 4 bases and J by 0 bases, with 13 bases between. The CDR3 covers 16 residues. Here the CDR3 reads CAISVGAGSSYNEQFF. Here the CDR3 DNA reads TGTGCCATCAGTGTTGGGGCCGGGAGCTCCTACAATGAGCAGTTCTTC.

The chain is built from TRBV6-2 or TRBV6-3 and TRBJ2-7; D may be TRBD2 (5 bases). The CDR3 has 14 residues. V was cut by 2 bases and J by 0 bases, with 8 bases left in between. From germline, CDR1 is MNHEY and CDR2 SVGEGT. CDR3 residues: CASSYPDYSYEQYF. In nucleotides, the CDR3 is TGTGCCAGCAGTTACCCCGACTACTCCTACGAGCAGTACTTC.

The CDR3 protein is CASSQESDRTYEQYF. In nucleotides, the CDR3 is TGCGCCAGCAGCCAAGAGAGCGACAGAACCTACGAGCAGTACTTC. This chain joins TRBV4-1 and TRBJ2-7, with a possible D match to TRBD1 (5 bases). The V and J ends lost 0 bases and 2 bases respectively, with 11 bases between them. CDR1 and CDR2 from the germline V gene are MGHRA and YSYEKL. CDR3 size: 15 residues.

This clone was recorded only once. V usage is TRBV7-8 and J usage is TRBJ1-1, with D unresolved. This CDR3 contains 15 residues. The V gene lost 7 bases and the J gene lost 0 bases, with 15 bases spanning the gap. Germline assignment: CDR1 SGHVS and CDR2 FQNEAQ. CDR3 nucleotides: TGTGCCAGCATCGTCTCGGGGAATTTGAACACTGAAGCTTTCTTT. Residues: CASIVSGNLNTEAFF.

The table lists this clone with a count of one. The rearrangement links TRBV28 to TRBJ2-7; possibly TRBD1 for D (5 bases). Trimming took 8 bases from V and 3 from J, leaving 14 bases between them. CDR1 is MDHEN, CDR2 SYDVKM, per germline. The CDR3 extends over 13 amino acids. This CDR3 reads CASHRQNGYEQYF. The CDR3 region has the DNA TGTGCCAGCCATCGACAGAACGGCTACGAGCAGTACTTC.

This clone was observed once. This chain uses TRBV6-5 with TRBJ1-4, with D perhaps matching TRBD1 (5 bases). Trimming removed 4 bases from V and 0 bases from J, with 12 bases in between. The CDR3 has 16 residues. Germline-derived CDR1 and CDR2 are MNHEY and SVGAGI. The CDR3 region is CASSLTARATNEKLFF. For the CDR3, the DNA is TGTGCCAGCAGTTTGACAGCCCGAGCAACTAATGAAAAACTGTTTTTT.

This clone came up once. The V call is TRBV5-4, the J call TRBJ2-5, with 7 bases that match TRBD2. The CDR3 has 13 residues. The V segment lost 5 bases and the J segment 5 bases; nucleotides outside the gene matches: 6. In germline, CDR1 is SGHNT, CDR2 YYREEE (reference sequence). The CDR3 protein is CASRAGGEETQYF. For the CDR3, the DNA is TGTGCCAGCAGGGCTGGGGGGGAGGAGACCCAGTACTTC.

V gene TRBV14 combines with J gene TRBJ2-2; the match to TRBD2 covers 13 bases. The trim removed 2 bases at V and 8 bases at J, leaving 8 bases unmatched. The CDR3 consists of 17 residues. In germline, CDR1 is SGHDN, CDR2 FVKESK. The CDR3 spells CASSQNPGLAGLGELFF. The CDR3 nucleotides are TGTGCCAGCAGCCAAAACCCGGGACTAGCGGGACTGGGGGAGCTGTTTTTT.

The CDR3 region is CTSSEKLAEDLSGNTIYF. The CDR3 nucleotides are TGCACCAGCAGCGAAAAGCTGGCGGAGGATCTCTCTGGAAACACCATATATTTT. V gene TRBV1 combines with J gene TRBJ1-3. TRBV1 is a known pseudogene. The CDR3 runs 18 residues.

This chain links TRBV6-1 with TRBJ2-6; D unclear. This CDR3 has 15 residues. The germline gives CDR1 MNHNS, CDR2 SASEGT. V gave up 1 base and J gave up 1 base, with 5 bases separating them. CDR3 sequence reads: CASSEGISGANVLTF. CDR3 in DNA: TGTGCCAGCAGTGAAGGTATTTCTGGGGCCAACGTCCTGACTTTC.

V gene TRBV6-1 combines with J gene TRBJ1-1; the match to TRBD1 covers 9 bases. The CDR3 is 14 residues long. Germline V gene sequence: CDR1 MNHNS, CDR2 SASEGT. V gave up 2 bases and J gave up 6 bases; unmatched junction bases: 4. The CDR3, as DNA: TGTGCCAGCAGTGAAACAGGGGGCGCCTCTGAAGCTTTCTTT. This sequence encodes CASSETGGASEAFF.

This chain links TRBV30 with TRBJ1-3, with D possibly TRBD1 on 5 matching bases. The CDR3 runs to 15 residues. Germline assignment: CDR1 GTSNPN and CDR2 SVGIG (reference sequence). Trimming cost V 2 bases and J 0 bases, with 11 bases left between them. The CDR3 DNA reads TGTGCCTGGAGTTGGGGCAGCGACTCTGGAAACACCATATATTTT. Translating it yields CAWSWGSDSGNTIYF.

The J gene is TRBJ2-3, the V gene TRBV5-1, with a possible D match to TRBD2 (6 bases). This CDR3 spans 16 amino acids. The V end was cut by 5 bases, the J end by 1 base, with 17 bases between. Germline V lookup: CDR1 SGHRS, CDR2 YFSETQ. The CDR3 is CASSPRLVQRTDTQYF. CDR3 sequence (DNA): TGCGCCAGCAGTCCAAGACTAGTCCAACGCACAGATACGCAGTATTTT.

The CDR3 sequence: CASSEGTGLYNEQFF. The CDR3 nucleotides are TGTGCCAGCAGTGAAGGGACAGGGTTATACAATGAGCAGTTCTTC. The V call is TRBV2, the J call TRBJ2-1; 8 nucleotides match TRBD1. From germline, CDR1 is SNHLY and CDR2 FYNNEI. The CDR3 contains 15 residues. J lost 4 bases, V lost 1 base, and 3 bases had no gene match. The full variable domain, with the rest looked up from reference TRBV2 and TRBJ2-1, is EPEVTQTPSHQVTQMGQEVILRCVPISNHLYFYWYRQILGQKVEFLVSFYNNEISEKSEIFDDQFSVERPDGSNFTLKIRSTKLEDSAMYFCASSEGTGLYNEQFFGPGTRLTVL.

This CDR3 is CASSDFTGTGYEQYF. DNA of the CDR3: TGTGCCAGCAGTGATTTCACCGGGACAGGGTACGAGCAGTACTTC. This chain uses TRBV6-1 with TRBJ2-7; 9 bases fit TRBD1. Germline V gene sequence: CDR1 MNHNS, CDR2 SASEGT. This CDR3 comprises 15 residues. After removal of 3 bases from V and 4 bases from J, the junction contained 7 bases not matched to a gene.